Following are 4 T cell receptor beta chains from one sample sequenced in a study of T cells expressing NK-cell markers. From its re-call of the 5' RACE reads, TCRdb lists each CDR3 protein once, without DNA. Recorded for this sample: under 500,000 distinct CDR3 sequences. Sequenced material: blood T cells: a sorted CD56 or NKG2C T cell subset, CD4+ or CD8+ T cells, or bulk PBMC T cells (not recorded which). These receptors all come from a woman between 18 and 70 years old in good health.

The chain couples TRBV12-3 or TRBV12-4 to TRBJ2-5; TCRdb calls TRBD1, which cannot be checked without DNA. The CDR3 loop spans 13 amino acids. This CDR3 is CASSPQAGATQYF.

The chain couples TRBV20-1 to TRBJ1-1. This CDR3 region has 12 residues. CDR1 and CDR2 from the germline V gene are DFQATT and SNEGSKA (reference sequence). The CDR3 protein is CSAKDERVGAFF.

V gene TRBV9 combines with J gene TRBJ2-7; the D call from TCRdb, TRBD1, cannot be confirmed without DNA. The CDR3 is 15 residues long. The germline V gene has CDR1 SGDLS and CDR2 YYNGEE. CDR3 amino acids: CASSAGGDKYYEQYF.

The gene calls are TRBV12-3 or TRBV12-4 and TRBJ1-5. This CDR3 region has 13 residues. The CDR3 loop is CASSFYSNQPQHF.